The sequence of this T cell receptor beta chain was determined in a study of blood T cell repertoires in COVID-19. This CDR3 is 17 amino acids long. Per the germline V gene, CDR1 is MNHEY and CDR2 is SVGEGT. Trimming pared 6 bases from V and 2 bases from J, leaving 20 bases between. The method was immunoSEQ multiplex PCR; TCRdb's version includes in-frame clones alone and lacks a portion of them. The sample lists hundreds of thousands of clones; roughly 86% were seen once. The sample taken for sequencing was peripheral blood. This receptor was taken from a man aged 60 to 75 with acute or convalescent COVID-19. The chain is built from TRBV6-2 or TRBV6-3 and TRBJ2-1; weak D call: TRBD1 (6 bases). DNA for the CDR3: TGTGCCAGCAGCAAAGTACTTCCGGGACAAACCTACAATGAGCAGTTCTTC. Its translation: CASSKVLPGQTYNEQFF.